This record covers a single TCR beta chain. V gave up 0 bases and J gave up 2 bases, with 10 bases separating them. Germline-derived CDR1 and CDR2 are LGHNA and YSLEER. CDR3 length: 15 residues. This sample stems from a study of cytomegalovirus exposure and HLA in healthy donors. The PCR ran on 60 Vbeta and 13 Jbeta primers. Sequenced by immunoSEQ multiplex PCR; TCRdb stores in-frame clones only, minus some. The repertoire includes over 110,000 clones, over 70% of them detected once, and roughly 1% sits in the top ten. The J gene is TRBJ1-2, the V gene TRBV4-3; D remains unclear. The sample comprised PBMCs. This clonotype originated in a young man in good health and CMV-seronegative. The CDR3 coding sequence is TGCGCCAGCAGCCAAGAGTCCGGCGGGAACTATGGCTACACCTTC. This encodes CASSQESGGNYGYTF.